These 32 T cell receptor beta chains came from one sample sequenced in a study of cytotoxic CD8 clonotypes in ibrutinib-treated CLL. TCRdb's table, derived via immunoSEQ multiplex PCR, lists solely in-frame clones and lacks some. The data contain 120,000 to 150,000 clones, roughly 80% of them singletons. Sequencing was performed on PBMCs, taken after 12 months of ibrutinib treatment. Receptor source: a human donor with chronic lymphocytic leukemia.

The chain recombines TRBV5-1 with TRBJ2-5; 9 bases are a match to TRBD1. Germline V CDR1 and CDR2: SGHRS, YFSETQ. The CDR3 extends over 15 amino acids. V lost 1 base to trimming and J lost 3 bases; unmatched junction nucleotides: 4. The CDR3 nucleotides read TGCGCCAGCAGCTTGTTGGGGACAGGGAAAGAGACCCAGTACTTC. Its protein product is CASSLLGTGKETQYF.

This clone was recorded only once. V is TRBV6-1 and J is TRBJ1-4; 12 bases fit TRBD1. The CDR3 extends over 15 amino acids. Trimming removed 6 bases from V and 4 bases from J; junction bases left unmatched: 3. Germline V gene sequence: CDR1 MNHNS, CDR2 SASEGT. CDR3 sequence: CASRGQGAGNEKLFF. DNA of the CDR3: TGTGCCAGCAGGGGACAGGGGGCGGGTAATGAAAAACTGTTTTTT.

J is TRBJ2-1 and V is TRBV11-2; weak D call: TRBD2 (6 bases). The length of the CDR3 is 15 residues. V dropped 2 bases and J dropped 8 bases, with 16 bases sitting between them. CDR1 is SGHAT, CDR2 FQNNGV, per germline. The CDR3 loop reads CASSLLEGPFHEQFF. DNA of the CDR3: TGTGCCAGCAGCTTATTGGAGGGGCCTTTCCATGAGCAGTTCTTC.

This rearrangement joins TRBV4-1 to TRBJ2-7, with 9 bases fitting TRBD1. This CDR3 contains 15 residues. The germline V gene encodes CDR1 MGHRA and CDR2 YSYEKL. V shed 0 bases and J 4 bases; nucleotides not matched to a gene: 4. This CDR3 is CASSQDPDRGYEQYF. The CDR3, as DNA: TGCGCCAGCAGCCAAGATCCCGACAGGGGGTACGAGCAGTACTTC.

V is TRBV7-9 and J is TRBJ2-7; no reliable D call. This CDR3 spans 12 amino acids. The germline V gene has CDR1 SEHNR and CDR2 FQNEAQ (reference sequence). V was cut by 1 base and J by 13 bases, with 14 bases left in between. The CDR3 coding sequence is TGTGCCAGCAGCTTAGGCCAGGTGTATACTTACTTC. It yields the protein CASSLGQVYTYF. Using reference TRBV7-9 and TRBJ2-7 for the parts outside the CDR3, the full variable domain is DTGVSQNPRHKITKRGQNVTFRCDPISEHNRLYWYRQTLGQGPEFLTYFQNEAQLEKSRLLSDRFSAERPKGSFSTLEIQRTEQGDSAMYLCASSLGQVYTYFGPGTRLTVT.

The chain couples TRBV28 to TRBJ1-4; no clear D. CDR1 MDHEN and CDR2 SYDVKM come from the germline V gene. The CDR3 is 17 residues long. The V gene lost 5 bases and the J gene lost 5 bases, with 21 bases spanning the gap. CDR3 DNA sequence: TGTGCCAGCAGTCCAACGCAGGTAGTTGAAAGGAATGAAAAACTGTTTTTT. It encodes CASSPTQVVERNEKLFF.

This clone was counted a few times. CDR3 sequence reads: CASSDSRGGGQPQHF. The CDR3 nucleotides are TGTGCCAGCAGTGACTCGCGGGGTGGAGGTCAGCCCCAGCATTTT. The chain combines TRBV6-4 with TRBJ1-5; no clear D. This CDR3 is built from 15 residues. Germline CDR1 and CDR2: MRHNA and SNTAGT. V lost 0 bases and J lost 6, with 12 bases in between.

The chain links TRBV7-9 to TRBJ1-1; D gene ambiguous. The CDR3 totals 13 residues. Germline lookup yields CDR1 SEHNR and CDR2 FQNEAQ (reference sequence). V gave up 1 base and J gave up 0 bases, with 3 bases separating them. In DNA form, the CDR3 reads TGTGCCAGCAGCTTAGACGTGAACACTGAAGCTTTCTTT. It yields the protein CASSLDVNTEAFF.

The CDR3 DNA is TGTGCCAGCAGCTTTCCGGGCACAAGCAATCAGCCCCAGCATTTT. It translates to CASSFPGTSNQPQHF. This chain links TRBV5-8 with TRBJ1-5; D call uncertain. Trimming removed 2 bases at V and 1 base at J, with 10 bases between. Per the germline V gene, CDR1 is SGHTS and CDR2 is YDEGEE. The CDR3 sequence is 15 residues long.

The chain couples TRBV18 to TRBJ2-5, with no clear D. This CDR3 comprises 12 residues. CDR1 and CDR2 (germline): KGHSH, LQKENI. The V end was cut by 1 base, the J end by 11 bases, with 11 bases between. The DNA for the CDR3 is TGTGCCAGCTCACCACGGATGGGTTCTCAGTACTTC. It is translated as CASSPRMGSQYF.

V usage is TRBV7-2 and J usage is TRBJ1-2; D is unclear. The CDR3 length is 13 residues. Germline V gene lookup returns CDR1 SGHTA and CDR2 FQGNSA. V lost 11 bases to trimming and J lost 3 bases, with 16 bases between them. DNA for the CDR3: TGTGCCGGACGTCGGGCAGGCGACTATGGCTACACCTTC. Amino acid sequence: CAGRRAGDYGYTF.

The chain uses TRBV30 and TRBJ1-1; TRBD1 aligns across 7 bases. In germline, CDR1 is GTSNPN, CDR2 SVGIG (reference sequence). V shed 4 bases, J shed 4 bases, and the junction held 9 bases outside the gene matches. The CDR3 covers 14 residues. CDR3 loop: CAWKVTGQGTEAFF. Here the CDR3 DNA reads TGTGCCTGGAAAGTGACAGGGCAGGGCACTGAAGCTTTCTTT.

V and J are TRBV11-2 and TRBJ2-3, with D perhaps matching TRBD2 (7 bases). From germline, CDR1 is SGHAT and CDR2 FQNNGV. Trimming took 5 bases from V and 6 from J, leaving 21 bases between them. The CDR3 totals 16 residues. For the CDR3, the DNA is TGTGCCAGCAGCCCATCCTATAGGGGGGGCCTGGATACGCAGTATTTT. This translates into CASSPSYRGGLDTQYF.

The V and J genes are TRBV4-2 and TRBJ1-5; TRBD1 is a possible D gene (5 bases). The CDR3 totals 17 residues. V lost 0 bases and J lost 1, with 13 bases in between. CDR1 LGHNA and CDR2 YNFKEQ come from the germline V gene. The CDR3, as DNA: TGTGCCAGCAGCCAAGACGGGTCAGGGTCGAGCAATCAGCCCCAGCATTTT. Translated, it gives CASSQDGSGSSNQPQHF.

The rearrangement links TRBV27 to TRBJ2-7; 8 bases are a match to TRBD2. CDR1 and CDR2 from the germline V gene are MNHEY and SMNVEV (reference sequence). The CDR3 is made up of 17 amino acids. Trimming cost V 5 bases and J 5 bases; bases outside gene matches: 17. DNA for the CDR3: TGTGCCAGCAGTCCTATCCGTACGAGCGGGAGACGCGACGAGCAGTACTTC. This translates into CASSPIRTSGRRDEQYF.

The chain joins TRBV28 to TRBJ1-6, with no clear D. V lost 4 bases and J 0 bases, leaving 10 bases between the germline ends. CDR1 is MDHEN and CDR2 is SYDVKM in the germline V gene. The CDR3 is 16 amino acids. The CDR3, as DNA: TGTGCCAGCAGTTCGACCTTTAACTCCTATAATTCACCCCTCCACTTT. Amino acids: CASSSTFNSYNSPLHF.

The chain carries TRBV6-6 and TRBJ2-7; tentative D call: TRBD1 (5 bases). CDR3 length equals 14 residues. In germline, CDR1 is MNHNY, CDR2 SVGAGI (reference sequence). The V end lost 6 bases, the J end lost 6 bases, and 18 bases lay between the germline ends. This CDR3 reads CASSLTGTLREQYF. The DNA of the CDR3 is TGTGCCAGCAGCCTCACAGGAACCCTACGCGAGCAGTACTTC.

The V gene is TRBV19, the J gene TRBJ1-5, with D uncertain. Germline assignment: CDR1 LNHDA and CDR2 SQIVND (reference sequence). The CDR3 extends over 15 amino acids. Trimming took 7 bases from V and 0 from J, leaving 13 bases between them. The chain's CDR3 is CASKTNYYSNQPQHF. The CDR3 DNA sequence: TGTGCCAGTAAGACAAACTATTATAGCAATCAGCCCCAGCATTTT.

Regarding this clone: One end of the junction varies from germline; a read error may be responsible. The J gene is TRBJ2-5, the V gene TRBV5-5; D perhaps matches TRBD2 (6 bases). CDR3 length: 16 amino acids. Germline loops: CDR1 SGHKS, CDR2 YYEKEE (reference sequence). The CDR3 nucleotides are TGTGCCAGCAGTTTGGGTGGCGGGAAGTCTTCAGAGACCCAGTACTTC. Translation: CASSLGGGKSSETQYF.

The chain has TRBV13 and TRBJ2-7; 13 bases fit TRBD2. Germline values: CDR1 PRHDT, CDR2 FYEKMQ (reference sequence). CDR3 length: 16 residues. The ends lost 5 bases at V and 4 bases at J; junction bases unmatched: 8. In DNA form, the CDR3 reads TGTGCCAGCAGCCCCCCCGGGACTAGCGGGAAGTACGAGCAGTACTTC. Amino acids: CASSPPGTSGKYEQYF.

The V and J genes are TRBV7-8 and TRBJ2-1; TRBD1 aligns across 7 bases. The CDR3 has 15 amino acids. The germline gives CDR1 SGHVS, CDR2 FQNEAQ. After removal of 8 bases from V and 0 bases from J, the junction contained 7 bases not matched to a gene. Written as DNA, the CDR3 is TGTGCCAGCGCCCAGACAGGGATCTCCTACAATGAGCAGTTCTTC. Amino acid sequence: CASAQTGISYNEQFF.

The chain couples TRBV30 to TRBJ1-1; TRBD1 aligns across 8 bases. V shed 8 bases, J shed 1 base, and the junction held 6 bases outside the gene matches. CDR3 size: 13 residues. From germline, CDR1 is GTSNPN and CDR2 SVGIG (reference sequence). The CDR3 DNA follows: TGTGCCCGACAGGGGTGGGGGAACACTGAAGCTTTCTTT. Translation gives CARQGWGNTEAFF. The variable domain in full, completed from reference TRBV30 and TRBJ1-1, reads SQTIHQWPATLVQPVGSPLSLECTVEGTSNPNLYWYRQAAGRGLQLLFYSVGIGQISSEVPQNLSASRPQDRQFILSSKKLLLSDSGFYLCARQGWGNTEAFFGQGTRLTVV.

The rearrangement uses TRBV9 and TRBJ2-3; perhaps TRBD2 as D (5 bases). V shed 2 bases and J shed 0 bases, with 10 bases lying between them. Germline V gives CDR1 SGDLS, CDR2 YYNGEE. This CDR3 region has 15 residues. The CDR3 reads CASSVASPSTDTQYF. The CDR3 nucleotides are TGTGCCAGCAGCGTCGCTAGCCCCAGCACAGATACGCAGTATTTT.

The rearrangement uses TRBV19 and TRBJ2-5, with D tentatively TRBD1 (6 bases). Between the trimmed V and J ends, which lost 5 bases and 3 bases, there was a span of 10 bases. The CDR3 totals 13 residues. Germline CDR1 LNHDA, CDR2 SQIVND (reference sequence). The CDR3 nucleotides are TGTGCCAGTAGTCAAGGACAGAAAGAGACCCAGTACTTC. It codes for CASSQGQKETQYF.

This clone was counted only a few times. The rearrangement uses TRBV7-2 and TRBJ1-5; D not resolved. Per germline, CDR1 SGHTA and CDR2 FQGNSA. Trimming left V 5 bases short and J 5 bases short, with 13 bases between. The CDR3 spans 14 residues. CDR3: CASSRGTGYQPQHF. As DNA, the CDR3 is TGTGCCAGCAGCCGAGGTACTGGGTATCAGCCCCAGCATTTT. The entire variable domain, with the rest obtained from reference TRBV7-2 and TRBJ1-5, is as follows: GAGVSQSPSNKVTEKGKDVELRCDPISGHTALYWYRQSLGQGLEFLIYFQGNSAPDKSGLPSDRFSAERTGGSVSTLTIQRTQQEDSAVYLCASSRGTGYQPQHFGDGTRLSIL.

The chain joins TRBV18 to TRBJ2-2, with a tentative D call TRBD2 (5 bases). CDR3 size: 15 residues. V shed 5 bases and J shed 0 bases, with 10 bases lying between them. CDR1 KGHSH and CDR2 LQKENI come from the germline V gene. The CDR3 region is CASSFPGTNTGELFF. CDR3 DNA: TGTGCCAGCTCATTCCCGGGGACGAACACCGGGGAGCTGTTTTTT.

The J gene is TRBJ2-4, the V gene TRBV5-5; D perhaps matches TRBD2 (5 bases). CDR1 is SGHKS and CDR2 is YYEKEE in the germline V gene (reference sequence). V was clipped by 0 bases and J by 3 bases, with 13 bases between them. This CDR3 comprises 16 residues. The CDR3 DNA reads as TGTGCCAGCAGCTTGGCCCGGGGTGCAGACAAAAACATTCAGTACTTC. Translating it yields CASSLARGADKNIQYF.

The rearrangement links TRBV19 to TRBJ1-1, with a weak D call TRBD1 (6 bases). In germline, CDR1 is LNHDA, CDR2 SQIVND (reference sequence). The ends were cut back, 3 bases at V and 7 bases at J, with 15 bases in the middle. This CDR3 is 14 amino acids long. The CDR3 sequence is CASSIRGQRVEAFF. CDR3 nucleotides: TGTGCCAGTAGTATCCGGGGGCAGAGGGTTGAAGCTTTCTTT.

The chain couples TRBV11-3 to TRBJ2-4; 8 bases agree with TRBD2. The V segment lost 5 bases and the J segment 6 bases; nucleotides outside the gene matches: 6. Looked up from germline, CDR1 is SGHNT and CDR2 is YENEEA. This CDR3 has 14 amino acids. The CDR3 protein is CASSPGGAGNIQYF. CDR3 nucleotides: TGTGCCAGCAGCCCCGGGGGGGCCGGAAACATTCAGTACTTC. The full variable domain, rest sourced from reference TRBV11-3 and TRBJ2-4, is EAGVVQSPRYKIIEKKQPVAFWCNPISGHNTLYWYLQNLGQGPELLIRYENEEAVDDSQLPKDRFSAERLKGVDSTLKIQPAELGDSAVYLCASSPGGAGNIQYFGAGTRLSVL.

The chain joins TRBV9 to TRBJ1-2, with 8 bases identical to TRBD1. The V and J ends lost 0 bases and 8 bases, in that order; junction bases with no gene match: 3. This CDR3 region has 13 residues. Germline loops: CDR1 SGDLS, CDR2 YYNGEE. In nucleotides, the CDR3 is TGTGCCAGCAGCGTAGGGACAGGGACCGGCTACACCTTC. Protein product: CASSVGTGTGYTF.

This rearrangement joins TRBV4-3 to TRBJ2-2, with D perhaps TRBD2 (6 bases). The CDR3 totals 18 residues. Germline CDR1 reads LGHNA; CDR2 reads YSLEER. Trimming cost V 4 bases and J 5 bases, with 23 bases left between them. The CDR3 DNA is TGCGCCAGCAGCCCGGTTCCTCCAGGTCCGACTAGTACCGGGGAGCTGTTTTTT. Translating it yields CASSPVPPGPTSTGELFF.

V is TRBV6-5 and J is TRBJ2-7; D gene ambiguous. Germline lookup yields CDR1 MNHEY and CDR2 SVGAGI. V gave up 5 bases and J gave up 1 base, with 6 bases separating them. The CDR3 contains 12 residues. The CDR3 protein is CASSRISYEQYF. Here the CDR3 DNA reads TGTGCCAGCAGTAGGATATCCTACGAGCAGTACTTC.